This T cell receptor beta chain stems from a study of T cell repertoires in cytomegalovirus infection. Across the whole study: Both CMV infection and a matching HLA type were indicated by public TCR beta signatures. Study outcomes and limitations: Using cumulative public TCR beta family frequency, the authors identified those who carried CMV together with the relevant HLA. Ex vivo, HLA-C-restricted CMV-specific TCR beta clonotypes prevailed over the rest of the response.

TCRdb re-called the reads with MiXCR, one entry per CDR3 protein. The table includes around 530,000 distinct CDR3 sequences, approximately 26% detected once. The CDR3 is made up of 15 amino acids. Trimming cost V 1 base and J 1 base, with 8 bases left between them. Germline CDR1 and CDR2: SGHTA and FQGNSA. This clonotype was detected many times. Its target is not known. The TCR comes from a human donor in good health (CMV status not recorded). Some clones in this sample may be carry-over from other donors' samples. V is TRBV7-2 and J is TRBJ2-1; weak D call: TRBD2 (5 bases). Sequencing input: PBMCs. CDR3 DNA: TGTGCCAGCAGCTTAGGTCCGGGATCCTACAATGAGCAGTTCTTC. It yields the protein CASSLGPGSYNEQFF. Using reference TRBV7-2 and TRBJ2-1 for the parts outside the CDR3, the full variable domain is GAGVSQSPSNKVTEKGKDVELRCDPISGHTALYWYRQSLGQGLEFLIYFQGNSAPDKSGLPSDRFSAERTGGSVSTLTIQRTQQEDSAVYLCASSLGPGSYNEQFFGPGTRLTVL.